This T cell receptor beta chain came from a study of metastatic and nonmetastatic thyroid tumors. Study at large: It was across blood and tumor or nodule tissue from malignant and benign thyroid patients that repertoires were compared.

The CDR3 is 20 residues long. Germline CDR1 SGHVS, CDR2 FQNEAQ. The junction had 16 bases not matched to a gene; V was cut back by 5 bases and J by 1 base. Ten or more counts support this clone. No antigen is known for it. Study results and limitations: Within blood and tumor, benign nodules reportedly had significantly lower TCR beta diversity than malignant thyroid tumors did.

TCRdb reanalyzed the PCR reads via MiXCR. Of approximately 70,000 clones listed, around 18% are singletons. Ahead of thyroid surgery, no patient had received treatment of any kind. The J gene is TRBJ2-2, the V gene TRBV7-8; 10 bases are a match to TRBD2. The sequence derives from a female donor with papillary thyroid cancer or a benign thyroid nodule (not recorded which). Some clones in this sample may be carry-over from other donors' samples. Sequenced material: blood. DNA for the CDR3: TGTGCCAGCAGCGGAACCGGGACTAGCGTTATAGGAGGGAACACCGGGGAGCTGTTTTTT. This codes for CASSGTGTSVIGGNTGELFF.